This TCR beta chain was retrieved from a study of blood T cell repertoires in COVID-19. As for the study in general: Researchers got acute and convalescent COVID-19 samples from the United States, Italy and Spain.

Data came from immunoSEQ multiplex PCR; TCRdb stores just in-frame clones and leaves some out. This sample has about 220,000 clones, with roughly 88% found just once. V trimming: 3 bases; J trimming: 1 base; junction bases outside the gene matches: 4. CDR1 SQVTM and CDR2 ANQGSEA come from the germline V gene. The CDR3 is 17 amino acids. Sequencing was carried out using peripheral blood. This chain uses TRBV29-1 with TRBJ2-1, with 15 bases aligning to TRBD2. The TCR sequence derives from a man aged 50 to 59 with active or convalescent COVID-19. CDR3: CSVEGTSGRPSYNEQFF. Written as DNA, the CDR3 is TGCAGCGTTGAGGGGACTAGCGGGAGGCCGTCCTACAATGAGCAGTTCTTC.